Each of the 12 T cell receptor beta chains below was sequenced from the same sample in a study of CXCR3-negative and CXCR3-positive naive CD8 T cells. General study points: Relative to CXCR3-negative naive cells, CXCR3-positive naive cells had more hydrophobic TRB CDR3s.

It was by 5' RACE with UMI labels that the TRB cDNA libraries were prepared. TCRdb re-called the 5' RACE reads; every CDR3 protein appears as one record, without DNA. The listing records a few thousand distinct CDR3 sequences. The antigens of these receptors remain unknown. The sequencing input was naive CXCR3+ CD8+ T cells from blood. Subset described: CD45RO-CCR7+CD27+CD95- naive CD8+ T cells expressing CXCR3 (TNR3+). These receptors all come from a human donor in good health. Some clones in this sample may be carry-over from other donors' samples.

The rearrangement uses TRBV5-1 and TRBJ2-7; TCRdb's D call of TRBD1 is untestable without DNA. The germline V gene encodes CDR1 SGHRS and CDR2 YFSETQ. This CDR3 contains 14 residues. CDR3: CASSPGQGDYEQYF.

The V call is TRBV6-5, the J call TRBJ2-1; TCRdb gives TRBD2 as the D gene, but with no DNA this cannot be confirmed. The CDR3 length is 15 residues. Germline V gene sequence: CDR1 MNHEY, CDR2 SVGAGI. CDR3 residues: CASSLAGGGYNEQFF.

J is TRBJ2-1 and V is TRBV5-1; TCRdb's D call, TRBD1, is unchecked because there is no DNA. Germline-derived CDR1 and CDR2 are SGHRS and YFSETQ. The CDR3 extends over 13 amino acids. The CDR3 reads CASSPGQLNEQFF.

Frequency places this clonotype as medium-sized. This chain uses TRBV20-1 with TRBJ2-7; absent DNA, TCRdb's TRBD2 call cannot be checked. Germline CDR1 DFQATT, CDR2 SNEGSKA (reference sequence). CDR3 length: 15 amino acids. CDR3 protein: CSAVSTSGLSYEQYF.

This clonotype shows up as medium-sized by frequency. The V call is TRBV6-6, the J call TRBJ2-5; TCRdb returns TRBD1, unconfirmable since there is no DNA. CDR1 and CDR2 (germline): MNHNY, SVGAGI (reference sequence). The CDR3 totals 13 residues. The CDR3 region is CASSTTGQETQYF.

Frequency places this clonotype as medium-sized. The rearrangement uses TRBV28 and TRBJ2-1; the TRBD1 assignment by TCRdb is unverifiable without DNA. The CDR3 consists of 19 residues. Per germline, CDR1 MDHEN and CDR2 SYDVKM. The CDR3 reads CASSPFGTALIRNYNEQFF.

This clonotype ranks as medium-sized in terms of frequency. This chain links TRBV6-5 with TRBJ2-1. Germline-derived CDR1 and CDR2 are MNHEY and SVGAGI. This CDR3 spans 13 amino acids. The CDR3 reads CASSSGLYNEQFF.

CDR3 amino acids: CASSLMGTGNTIYF. The chain couples TRBV12-3 or TRBV12-4 to TRBJ1-3. The CDR3 length is 14 residues.

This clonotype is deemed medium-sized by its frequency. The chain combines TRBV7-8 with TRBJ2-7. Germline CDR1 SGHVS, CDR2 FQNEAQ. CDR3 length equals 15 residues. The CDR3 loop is CASSLADGDTYEQYF.

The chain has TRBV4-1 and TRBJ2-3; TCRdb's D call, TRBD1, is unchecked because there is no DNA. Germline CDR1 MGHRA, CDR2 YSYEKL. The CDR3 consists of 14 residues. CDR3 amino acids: CASSHKTGTDTQYF.

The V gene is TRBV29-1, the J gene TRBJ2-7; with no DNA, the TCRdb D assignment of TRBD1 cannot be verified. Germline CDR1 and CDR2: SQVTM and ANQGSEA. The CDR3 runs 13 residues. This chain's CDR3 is CSGQGTDSYEQYF.

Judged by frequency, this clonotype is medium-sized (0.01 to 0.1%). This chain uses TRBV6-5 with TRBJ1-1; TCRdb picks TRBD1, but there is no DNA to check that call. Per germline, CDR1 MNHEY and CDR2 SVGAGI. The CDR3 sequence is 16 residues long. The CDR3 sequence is CASSYRAGDGGTEAFF.